One and the same sample provided the 8 T cell receptor beta chains below, sequenced in a study of CD8 T cells in Susac syndrome. RNA totalling about 0.45 to 1 ug underwent reverse transcription with random hexamers. TCRdb reanalysed the immunoSEQ multiplex PCR reads using MiXCR and keeps one entry per CDR3 protein. The sample yields approximately 180,000 distinct CDR3 sequences, 80% to 95% seen once. Sequences were obtained from CD4+ T cells from PBMCs. These receptors were obtained from a human donor with multiple sclerosis.

V and J are TRBV6-1 and TRBJ2-7; tentative D call: TRBD1 (7 bases). CDR1 is MNHNS, CDR2 SASEGT, per germline. There are 13 residues in the CDR3. The CDR3 sequence: CGAEGANSYEQYF. The CDR3 DNA sequence: TGTGGCGCGGAGGGGGCCAACTCCTACGAGCAGTACTTC.

V usage is TRBV29-1 and J usage is TRBJ2-4; weak D call: TRBD2 (6 bases). This CDR3 is 13 amino acids long. The ends were cut back, 3 bases at V and 9 bases at J, with 15 bases in the middle. Germline V gene data show CDR1 as SQVTM and CDR2 as ANQGSEA. CDR3 DNA: TGCAGCGTTGAGGGATCCGCCGGGGGCATTCAGTACTTC. Translating it yields CSVEGSAGGIQYF.

The chain couples TRBV2 to TRBJ2-3, with 9 bases identical to TRBD2. Germline V CDR1 and CDR2: SNHLY, FYNNEI. The CDR3 is 14 residues long. With 7 bases clipped from V and 13 bases from J, the junction kept 15 bases outside the gene matches. The CDR3 region has the DNA TGTGCCAGCACCATGGGGCTAGCGGGGACCCTAGAGTATTTT. Translated: CASTMGLAGTLEYF.

This rearrangement joins TRBV5-1 to TRBJ2-1, with D perhaps matching TRBD2 (6 bases). V lost 4 bases, J lost 8 bases, and 19 bases lay in between. Germline V gene sequence: CDR1 SGHRS, CDR2 YFSETQ. CDR3 size: 15 residues. CDR3 sequence reads: CASSPGTRRGDEQFF. CDR3 nucleotide sequence: TGCGCCAGCAGCCCCGGGACCCGACGCGGGGATGAGCAGTTCTTC. The full variable domain, its missing parts supplied by reference TRBV5-1 and TRBJ2-1, is KAGVTQTPRYLIKTRGQQVTLSCSPISGHRSVSWYQQTPGQGLQFLFEYFSETQRNKGNFPGRFSGRQFSNSRSEMNVSTLELGDSALYLCASSPGTRRGDEQFFGPGTRLTVL.

The V and J genes are TRBV12-3 or TRBV12-4 and TRBJ2-7; 7 bases are a match to TRBD1. V trimming: 3 bases; J trimming: 6 bases; junction bases outside the gene matches: 5. The CDR3 has 13 amino acids. This chain's CDR3 is CASSFLQGTEQYF. The CDR3 coding sequence is TGTGCCAGCAGTTTCCTACAGGGGACCGAGCAGTACTTC.

This sequence joins TRBV20-1 and TRBJ2-5; TRBD1 aligns across 10 bases. This CDR3 contains 14 residues. The germline CDR1 and CDR2 sequences are DFQATT and SNEGSKA (reference sequence). With V trimmed by 2 bases and J by 2 bases, 2 bases remained unmatched. The CDR3 region has the DNA TGCAGTGCTAGATTGGACAGGGGGCAAGAGACCCAGTACTTC. It encodes CSARLDRGQETQYF.

This chain uses TRBV4-1 with TRBJ2-7; TRBD1 is a possible D gene (5 bases). The CDR3 spans 15 residues. CDR1 and CDR2 from the germline V gene are MGHRA and YSYEKL. V was pared by 0 bases and J by 3 bases, with 12 bases between. CDR3 nucleotides: TGCGCCAGCAGCCAAGAGGTCCAGGGTCACTACGAGCAGTACTTC. As protein: CASSQEVQGHYEQYF.

This clonotype was seen once. This rearrangement joins TRBV29-1 to TRBJ2-1, with a weak D call TRBD2 (6 bases). Trimming removed 7 bases at V and 4 bases at J, with 11 bases between. The germline V gene encodes CDR1 SQVTM and CDR2 ANQGSEA. The CDR3 has 12 amino acids. The CDR3 bases are TGCAGCGAACGGACTAAATACAATGAGCAGTTCTTC. This encodes CSERTKYNEQFF.